The clone carrying this TCR beta chain was found a few times. This record belongs to a study of tumor-infiltrating lymphocytes in localized non-small cell lung cancer. Here immunoSEQ multiplex PCR was the method, and the copy in TCRdb shows in-frame clones only, minus some. This table holds over 7,500 clones, about two thirds found once. The V end was cut by 5 bases, the J end by 3 bases, with 13 bases between. CDR3 length: 14 amino acids. Germline V gene data show CDR1 as GTSNPN and CDR2 as SVGIG (reference sequence). The sample consisted of lung tumor tissue. J is TRBJ1-4 and V is TRBV30, with D perhaps matching TRBD1 (6 bases). This TCR was recovered from a human donor with non-small cell lung cancer. CDR3 protein: CAWGGGTANEKLFF. The CDR3 nucleotides are TGTGCCTGGGGAGGGGGAACAGCTAATGAAAAACTGTTTTTT.